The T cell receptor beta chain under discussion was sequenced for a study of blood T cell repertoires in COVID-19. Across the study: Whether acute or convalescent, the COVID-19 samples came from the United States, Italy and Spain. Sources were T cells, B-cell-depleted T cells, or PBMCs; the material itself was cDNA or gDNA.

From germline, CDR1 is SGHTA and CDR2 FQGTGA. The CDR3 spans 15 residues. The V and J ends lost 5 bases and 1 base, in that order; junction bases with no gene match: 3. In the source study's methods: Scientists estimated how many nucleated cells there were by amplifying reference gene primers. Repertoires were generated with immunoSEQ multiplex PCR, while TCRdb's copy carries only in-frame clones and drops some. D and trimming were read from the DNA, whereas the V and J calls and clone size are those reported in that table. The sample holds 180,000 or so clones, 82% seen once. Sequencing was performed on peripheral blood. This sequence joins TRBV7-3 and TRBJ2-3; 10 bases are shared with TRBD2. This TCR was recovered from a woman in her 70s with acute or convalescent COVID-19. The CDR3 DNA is TGTGCCAGCAGCGCCGGACTAGCGGGCACAGATACGCAGTATTTT. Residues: CASSAGLAGTDTQYF.